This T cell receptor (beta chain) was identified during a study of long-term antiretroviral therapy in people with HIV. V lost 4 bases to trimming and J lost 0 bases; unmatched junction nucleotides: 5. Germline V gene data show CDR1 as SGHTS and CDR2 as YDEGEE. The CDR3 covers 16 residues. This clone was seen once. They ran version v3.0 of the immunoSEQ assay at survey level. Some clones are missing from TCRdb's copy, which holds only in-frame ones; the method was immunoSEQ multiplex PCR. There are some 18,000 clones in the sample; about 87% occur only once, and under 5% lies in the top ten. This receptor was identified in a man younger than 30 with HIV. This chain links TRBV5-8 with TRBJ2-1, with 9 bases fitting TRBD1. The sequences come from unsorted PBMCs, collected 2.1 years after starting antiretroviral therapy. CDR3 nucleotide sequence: TGTGCCAGCAGCCGGACAGGGGCGAGCTCCTACAATGAGCAGTTCTTC. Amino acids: CASSRTGASSYNEQFF. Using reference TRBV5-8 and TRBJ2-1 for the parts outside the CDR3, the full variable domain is EAGVTQSPTHLIKTRGQQATLRCSPISGHTSVYWYQQALGLGLQFLLWYDEGEERNRGNFPPRFSGRQFPNYSSELNVNALELEDSALYLCASSRTGASSYNEQFFGPGTRLTVL.